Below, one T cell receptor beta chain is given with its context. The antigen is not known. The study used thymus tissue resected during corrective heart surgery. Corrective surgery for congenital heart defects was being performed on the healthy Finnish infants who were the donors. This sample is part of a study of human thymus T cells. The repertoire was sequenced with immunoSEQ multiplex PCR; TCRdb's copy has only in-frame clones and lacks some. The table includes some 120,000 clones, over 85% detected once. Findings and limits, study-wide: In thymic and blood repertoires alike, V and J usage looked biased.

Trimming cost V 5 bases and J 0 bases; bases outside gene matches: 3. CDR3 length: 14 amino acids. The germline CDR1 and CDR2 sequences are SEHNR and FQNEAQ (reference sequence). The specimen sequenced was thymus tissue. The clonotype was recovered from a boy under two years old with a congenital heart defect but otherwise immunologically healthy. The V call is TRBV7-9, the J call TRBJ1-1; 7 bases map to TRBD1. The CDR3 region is CASSPTGLNTEAFF. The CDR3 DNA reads TGTGCCAGCAGCCCGACAGGGCTGAACACTGAAGCTTTCTTT. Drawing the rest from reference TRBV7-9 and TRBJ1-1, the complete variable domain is DTGVSQNPRHKITKRGQNVTFRCDPISEHNRLYWYRQTLGQGPEFLTYFQNEAQLEKSRLLSDRFSAERPKGSFSTLEIQRTEQGDSAMYLCASSPTGLNTEAFFGQGTRLTVV.